The 17 T cell receptor beta chains listed next were all sequenced from one sample in a study of T cell responses to AZD1222 COVID-19 vaccine (TCRdb year 2021). The time point label on this specimen signifies: baseline before first vaccination. Library construction relied on the immunoSEQ multiplex PCR assay. TCRdb mirrors the immuneACCESS table, restricted to in-frame sequences. Some clones are absent from its copies; in checked studies, under half trace to an unresolved V gene, and the reason for the others is unknown. The sample yields 98,000 or so clones; 89% were counted once. Approximately 18% of the sample goes to the ten largest clones. Material: peripheral blood, obtained on day 0 of AZD1222 vaccination. These receptors were collected from an adult in good health.

The genes are TRBV5-6 and TRBJ2-1, with 12 nucleotides matching TRBD2. The CDR3 consists of 17 residues. V lost 1 base to trimming and J lost 5 bases; unmatched junction nucleotides: 7. Germline CDR1 SGHDT, CDR2 YYEEEE. The CDR3 DNA is TGTGCCAGCAGCTTGCGAACTAGCGGGGGGACTGACAATGAGCAGTTCTTC. Its translation: CASSLRTSGGTDNEQFF.

The chain carries TRBV2 and TRBJ2-3; 7 positions match TRBD1. The J segment lost 0 bases and the V segment lost 7 bases, leaving 4 bases of the junction unmatched. The CDR3 runs 14 residues. CDR1 and CDR2 (germline): SNHLY, FYNNEI. DNA for the CDR3: TGTGCCAGCAACCGGGACAGTAGCACAGATACGCAGTATTTT. Residues: CASNRDSSTDTQYF.

The chain couples TRBV2 to TRBJ1-1, with TRBD1 identical over 7 bases. Germline V gives CDR1 SNHLY, CDR2 FYNNEI. The CDR3 totals 13 residues. The J segment lost 7 bases and the V segment lost 5 bases, leaving 7 bases of the junction unmatched. The DNA for the CDR3 is TGTGCCAGCAGTAGCCAGGGGGAAGGTGAAGCTTTCTTT. Protein sequence: CASSSQGEGEAFF.

The V call is TRBV5-1, the J call TRBJ1-1; 7 positions match TRBD1. The V and J ends lost 4 bases and 8 bases, in that order; junction bases with no gene match: 5. CDR3 length: 12 residues. Germline V gene lookup returns CDR1 SGHRS and CDR2 YFSETQ. This CDR3 reads CASSRTTGEAFF. The CDR3 coding sequence is TGCGCCAGCAGCCGTACGACAGGGGAAGCTTTCTTT. The whole variable domain, filled in from reference TRBV5-1 and TRBJ1-1, reads KAGVTQTPRYLIKTRGQQVTLSCSPISGHRSVSWYQQTPGQGLQFLFEYFSETQRNKGNFPGRFSGRQFSNSRSEMNVSTLELGDSALYLCASSRTTGEAFFGQGTRLTVV.

The CDR3 sequence is CASSLEVGEAFF. The CDR3 coding sequence is TGTGCCAGCAGTTTAGAGGTAGGGGAAGCTTTCTTT. The chain couples TRBV28 to TRBJ1-1; D remains unclear. Germline lookup yields CDR1 MDHEN and CDR2 SYDVKM. V was trimmed by 2 bases and J by 8 bases, leaving 9 bases between them. This CDR3 contains 12 residues.

The genes are TRBV10-3 and TRBJ1-3; TRBD1 matches 7 bases. J lost 7 bases, V lost 5 bases, and 8 bases had no gene match. Germline V lookup: CDR1 ENHRY, CDR2 SYGVKD. The CDR3 is 14 residues long. The CDR3 DNA follows: TGTGCCATCAGTCGACGGGACAGCCGCAACACCATATATTTT. It yields the protein CAISRRDSRNTIYF.

This clone was seen a handful of times. The J gene is TRBJ1-3, the V gene TRBV19; D gene unclear. Germline V gene data show CDR1 as LNHDA and CDR2 as SQIVND (reference sequence). The CDR3 loop spans 11 amino acids. Trimming pared 9 bases from V and 3 bases from J, leaving 6 bases between. CDR3 DNA: TGTGCCAGCACGGGTGGAAACACCATATATTTT. The encoded protein is CASTGGNTIYF.

This clone occurred a few times. V is TRBV30 and J is TRBJ2-3; TRBD2 matches 9 bases. The V and J ends lost 1 base and 6 bases, in that order; junction bases with no gene match: 5. CDR1 GTSNPN and CDR2 SVGIG come from the germline V gene (reference sequence). This CDR3 is 14 amino acids long. Here the CDR3 DNA reads TGTGCCTGGAGTGAGGGCGGGGGGGCGGATACGCAGTATTTT. Translated, it gives CAWSEGGGADTQYF.

This chain joins TRBV4-1 and TRBJ2-7, with D hard to call. Trimming took 1 base from V and 1 from J, leaving 11 bases between them. This CDR3 has 15 residues. Germline V gives CDR1 MGHRA, CDR2 YSYEKL. The CDR3 spells CASSQGAWGSYEQYF. The DNA of the CDR3 is TGCGCCAGCAGCCAAGGCGCATGGGGTTCCTACGAGCAGTACTTC.

A note on this clone: The junction departs from the called germline gene at one end, perhaps through a read error. CDR3 in DNA: TGTGCCGGCAGCCAGGGACAGGGCGGCGAAAAACTGTTTTTT. Residues: CAGSQGQGGEKLFF. This sequence joins TRBV9 and TRBJ1-4; TRBD1 agrees at 9 bases. The CDR3 spans 14 residues. Germline CDR1 and CDR2: SGDLS and YYNGEE.

The chain joins TRBV7-3 to TRBJ1-2; D gene uncertain. The V and J ends lost 0 bases and 6 bases respectively, with 14 bases between them. Germline V gene data show CDR1 as SGHTA and CDR2 as FQGTGA. The CDR3 is made up of 15 amino acids. CDR3 sequence reads: CASSLTADGMDGYTF. The CDR3 DNA follows: TGTGCCAGCAGCTTAACGGCGGACGGGATGGATGGCTACACCTTC.

V is TRBV10-1 and J is TRBJ1-6; 8 nucleotides align to TRBD1. CDR3 length equals 21 residues. The V gene end was trimmed by 7 bases and the J gene end by 5 bases; junction bases not matched to a gene: 25. Germline CDR1 reads WNHNN; CDR2 reads SYGVQD (reference sequence). The CDR3 sequence is CASTWTGKRLSRGINNSPLHF. In nucleotides, the CDR3 is TGCGCCAGCACATGGACAGGGAAGAGGCTATCTCGCGGGATTAATAATTCACCCCTCCACTTT.

V usage is TRBV29-1 and J usage is TRBJ2-3, with D uncertain. V shed 3 bases and J shed 0 bases, with 7 bases lying between them. The germline V gene has CDR1 SQVTM and CDR2 ANQGSEA. The CDR3 sequence is 13 residues long. CDR3 residues: CSVDQSSTDTQYF. DNA of the CDR3: TGCAGCGTTGACCAGTCTAGCACAGATACGCAGTATTTT.

The rearrangement joins TRBV5-1 to TRBJ2-2; the D is unclear. CDR3 length: 14 amino acids. Germline loops: CDR1 SGHRS, CDR2 YFSETQ. The V and J ends lost 4 bases and 2 bases respectively, with 9 bases between them. The CDR3 nucleotides read TGCGCCAGCAGCGATTACACCAACACCGGGGAGCTGTTTTTT. This gives the protein CASSDYTNTGELFF.

This clone showed up just once. V gene TRBV5-1 combines with J gene TRBJ2-3; perhaps TRBD2 as D (6 bases). Germline values: CDR1 SGHRS, CDR2 YFSETQ. The CDR3 has 18 amino acids. V was clipped by 3 bases and J by 0 bases, with 20 bases between them. CDR3 nucleotides: TGCGCCAGCAGCTCCAGACCCGCCGGAGGGATGAGCACAGATACGCAGTATTTT. Translation: CASSSRPAGGMSTDTQYF. The whole variable domain, remainder taken from reference TRBV5-1 and TRBJ2-3, is KAGVTQTPRYLIKTRGQQVTLSCSPISGHRSVSWYQQTPGQGLQFLFEYFSETQRNKGNFPGRFSGRQFSNSRSEMNVSTLELGDSALYLCASSSRPAGGMSTDTQYFGPGTRLTVL.

Concerning this clone: Other DNA variants within this sample encode the same CDR3. The chain has TRBV18 and TRBJ2-1; D gene ambiguous. The CDR3 totals 11 residues. Germline V lookup: CDR1 KGHSH, CDR2 LQKENI. V was shortened by 2 bases and J by 7 bases, with 3 bases between the two germline ends. The CDR3 region has the DNA TGTGCCAGCTCACCAAGGAATGAGCAGTTCTTC. It encodes CASSPRNEQFF. Supplemented by reference TRBV18 and TRBJ2-1, the full variable domain reads NAGVMQNPRHLVRRRGQEARLRCSPMKGHSHVYWYRQLPEEGLKFMVYLQKENIIDESGMPKERFSAEFPKEGPSILRIQQVVRGDSAAYFCASSPRNEQFFGPGTRLTVL.

The chain uses TRBV2 and TRBJ2-4, with a weak D call TRBD1 (5 bases). The germline V gene has CDR1 SNHLY and CDR2 FYNNEI. With 6 bases removed from V and 0 bases from J, the gap between germline ends came to 15 bases. The CDR3 is made up of 16 amino acids. The DNA of the CDR3 is TGTGCCAGCAGCCCTTACAGGAGTCTAGCCAAAAACATTCAGTACTTC. Amino acid sequence: CASSPYRSLAKNIQYF. The whole variable domain, filled in from reference TRBV2 and TRBJ2-4, reads EPEVTQTPSHQVTQMGQEVILRCVPISNHLYFYWYRQILGQKVEFLVSFYNNEISEKSEIFDDQFSVERPDGSNFTLKIRSTKLEDSAMYFCASSPYRSLAKNIQYFGAGTRLSVL.